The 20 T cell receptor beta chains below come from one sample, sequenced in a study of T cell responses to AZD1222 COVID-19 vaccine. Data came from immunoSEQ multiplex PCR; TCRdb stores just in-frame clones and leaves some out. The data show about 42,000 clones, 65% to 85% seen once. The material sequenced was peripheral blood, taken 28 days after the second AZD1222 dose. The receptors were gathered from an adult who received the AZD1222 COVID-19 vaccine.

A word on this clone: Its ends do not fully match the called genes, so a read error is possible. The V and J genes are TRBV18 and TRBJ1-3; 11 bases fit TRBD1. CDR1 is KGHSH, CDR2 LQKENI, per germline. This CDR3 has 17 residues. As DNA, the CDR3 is TGTGCCAGCGCACCCGGGACAGGGGGTTTCTCTGGAAACACCATATATTTT. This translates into CASAPGTGGFSGNTIYF.

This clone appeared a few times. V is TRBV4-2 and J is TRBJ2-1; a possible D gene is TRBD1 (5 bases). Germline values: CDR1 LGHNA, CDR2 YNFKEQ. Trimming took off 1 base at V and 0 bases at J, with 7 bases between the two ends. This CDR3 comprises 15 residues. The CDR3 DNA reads TGTGCCAGCAGCCAAGTGCAGGGCTCCTACAATGAGCAGTTCTTC. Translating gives CASSQVQGSYNEQFF.

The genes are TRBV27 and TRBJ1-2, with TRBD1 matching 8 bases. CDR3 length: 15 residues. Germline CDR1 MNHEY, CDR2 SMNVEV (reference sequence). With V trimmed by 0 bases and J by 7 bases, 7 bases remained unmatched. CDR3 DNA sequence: TGTGCCAGCAGTTTATCGACAGGGGTTGCAGGTGGCTACACCTTC. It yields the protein CASSLSTGVAGGYTF.

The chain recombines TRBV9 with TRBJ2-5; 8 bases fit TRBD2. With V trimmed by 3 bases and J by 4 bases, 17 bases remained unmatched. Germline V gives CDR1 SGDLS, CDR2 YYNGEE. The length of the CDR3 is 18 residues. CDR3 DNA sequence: TGTGCCAGCAGCGCCCCCCCGGGGGGGGGCGGAGGGAGAGAGACCCAGTACTTC. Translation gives CASSAPPGGGGGRETQYF.

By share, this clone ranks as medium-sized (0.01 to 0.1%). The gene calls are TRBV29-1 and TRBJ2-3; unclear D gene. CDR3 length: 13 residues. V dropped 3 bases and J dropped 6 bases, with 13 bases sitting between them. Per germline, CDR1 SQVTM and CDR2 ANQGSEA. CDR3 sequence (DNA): TGCAGCGTTGAGGTTCAGCCGCGGGATACGCAGTATTTT. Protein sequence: CSVEVQPRDTQYF.

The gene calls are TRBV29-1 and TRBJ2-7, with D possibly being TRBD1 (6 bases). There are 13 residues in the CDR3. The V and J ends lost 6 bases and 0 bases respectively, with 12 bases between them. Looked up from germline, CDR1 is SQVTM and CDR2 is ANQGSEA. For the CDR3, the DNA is TGCAGCGTCCGGGACACCAACTCCTACGAGCAGTACTTC. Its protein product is CSVRDTNSYEQYF.

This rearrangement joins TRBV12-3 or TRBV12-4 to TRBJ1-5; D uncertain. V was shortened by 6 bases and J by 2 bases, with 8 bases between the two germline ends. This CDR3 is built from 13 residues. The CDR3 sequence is CASRRGGNQPQHF. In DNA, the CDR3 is TGTGCCAGCAGGCGTGGGGGCAATCAGCCCCAGCATTTT.

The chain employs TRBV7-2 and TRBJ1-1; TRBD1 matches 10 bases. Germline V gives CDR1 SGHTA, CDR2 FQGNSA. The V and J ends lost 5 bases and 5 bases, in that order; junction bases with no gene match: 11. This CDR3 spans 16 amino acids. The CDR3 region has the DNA TGTGCCAGCAGCCAGACCCGACAGGGGGCGGTAACTGAAGCTTTCTTT. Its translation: CASSQTRQGAVTEAFF.

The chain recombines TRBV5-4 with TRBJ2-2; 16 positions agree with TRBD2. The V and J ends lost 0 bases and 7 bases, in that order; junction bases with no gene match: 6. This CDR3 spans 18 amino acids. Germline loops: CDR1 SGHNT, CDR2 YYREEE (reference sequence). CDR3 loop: CASSLGGTSGGAVGELFF. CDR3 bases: TGTGCCAGCAGCTTGGGAGGGACTAGCGGGGGGGCCGTCGGGGAGCTGTTTTTT.

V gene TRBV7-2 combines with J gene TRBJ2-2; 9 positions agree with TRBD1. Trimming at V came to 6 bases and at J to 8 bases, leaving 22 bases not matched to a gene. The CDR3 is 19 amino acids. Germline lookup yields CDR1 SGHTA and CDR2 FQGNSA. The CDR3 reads CASSFFVSSGQGRGGELFF. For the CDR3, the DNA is TGTGCCAGCAGTTTCTTCGTGTCTTCGGGACAGGGTCGAGGAGGGGAGCTGTTTTTT.

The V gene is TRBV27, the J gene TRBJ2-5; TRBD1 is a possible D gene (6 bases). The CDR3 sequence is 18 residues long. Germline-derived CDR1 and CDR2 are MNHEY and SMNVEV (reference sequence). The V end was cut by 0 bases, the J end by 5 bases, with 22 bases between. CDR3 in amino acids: CASSLSLQGQGKRETQYF. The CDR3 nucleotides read TGTGCCAGCAGTTTATCGCTCCAGGGGCAGGGGAAACGGGAGACCCAGTACTTC.

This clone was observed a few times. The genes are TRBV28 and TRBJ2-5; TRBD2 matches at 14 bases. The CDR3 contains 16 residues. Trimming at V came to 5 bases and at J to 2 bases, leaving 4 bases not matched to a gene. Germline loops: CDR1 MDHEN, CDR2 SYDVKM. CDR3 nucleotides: TGTGCCAGCAGTCCAGGACTAGCGGGGGGTCAAGAGACCCAGTACTTC. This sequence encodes CASSPGLAGGQETQYF.

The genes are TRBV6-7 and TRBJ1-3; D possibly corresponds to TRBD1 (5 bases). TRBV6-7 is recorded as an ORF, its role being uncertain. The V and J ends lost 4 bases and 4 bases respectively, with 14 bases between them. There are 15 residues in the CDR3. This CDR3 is CASSSYWGSGNTIYF. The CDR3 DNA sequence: TGTGCCAGCAGTTCATACTGGGGCTCCGGAAACACCATATATTTT.

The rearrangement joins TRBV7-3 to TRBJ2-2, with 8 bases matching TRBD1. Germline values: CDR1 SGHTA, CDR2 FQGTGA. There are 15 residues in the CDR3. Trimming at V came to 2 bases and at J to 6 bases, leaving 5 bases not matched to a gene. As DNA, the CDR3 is TGTGCCAGCAGCTTACAACAGGGGGTCCCCGGGGAGCTGTTTTTT. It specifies CASSLQQGVPGELFF.

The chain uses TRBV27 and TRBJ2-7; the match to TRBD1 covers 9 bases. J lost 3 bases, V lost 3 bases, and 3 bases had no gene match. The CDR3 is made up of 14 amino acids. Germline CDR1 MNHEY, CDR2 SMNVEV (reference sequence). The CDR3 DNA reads TGTGCCAGCAGTTTCCGGGACAGGGACTACGAGCAGTACTTC. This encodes CASSFRDRDYEQYF.

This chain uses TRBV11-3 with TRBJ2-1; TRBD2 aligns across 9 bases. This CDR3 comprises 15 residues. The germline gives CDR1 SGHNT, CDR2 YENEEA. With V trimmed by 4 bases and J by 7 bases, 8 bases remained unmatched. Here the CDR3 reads CASSSKGLARNEQFF. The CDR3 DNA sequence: TGTGCCAGCAGCTCAAAAGGACTAGCGAGAAATGAGCAGTTCTTC.

Here the CDR3 reads CASSYSLAAGELFF. The DNA of the CDR3 is TGTGCCAGCAGTTACTCATTAGCGGCCGGGGAGCTGTTTTTT. V and J are TRBV6-5 and TRBJ2-2, with D possibly TRBD2 on 6 matching bases. Germline V gene lookup returns CDR1 MNHEY and CDR2 SVGAGI. The CDR3 has 14 residues. The ends were cut back, 0 bases at V and 6 bases at J, with 8 bases in the middle.

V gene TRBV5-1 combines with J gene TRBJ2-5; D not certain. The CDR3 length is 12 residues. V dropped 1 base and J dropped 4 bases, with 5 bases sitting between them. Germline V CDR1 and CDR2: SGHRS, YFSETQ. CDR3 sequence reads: CASSLPGETQYF. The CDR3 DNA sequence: TGCGCCAGCAGCTTGCCCGGAGAGACCCAGTACTTC.

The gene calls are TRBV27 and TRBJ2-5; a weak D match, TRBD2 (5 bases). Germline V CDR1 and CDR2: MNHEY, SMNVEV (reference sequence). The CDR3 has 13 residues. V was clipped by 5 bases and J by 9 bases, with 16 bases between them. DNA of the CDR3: TGTGCCAGCAGTAGCTACAGCCTCGGGGCCCAGTACTTC. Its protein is CASSSYSLGAQYF.

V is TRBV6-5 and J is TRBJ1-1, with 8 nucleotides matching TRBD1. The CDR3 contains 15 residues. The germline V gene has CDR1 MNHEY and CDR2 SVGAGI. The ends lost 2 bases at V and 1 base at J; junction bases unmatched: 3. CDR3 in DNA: TGTGCCAGCAGTTACCCCGGGACAGGGAACACTGAAGCTTTCTTT. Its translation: CASSYPGTGNTEAFF.